The present TCR beta chain was sequenced within a study of T cell changes during pregnancy in multiple sclerosis. The length of the CDR3 is 15 residues. CDR1 and CDR2 from the germline V gene are LNHDA and SQIVND (reference sequence). V was shortened by 7 bases and J by 3 bases, with 18 bases between the two germline ends. This table comes from immunoSEQ multiplex PCR, and its TCRdb copy is limited to in-frame clones, with some not included. Of under 80,000 clones listed, around 90% were seen once; the top ten hold 0.45% to 0.6%. The sequencing here drew on CD4+ T cells from peripheral blood mononuclear cells, taken in the second trimester of pregnancy. The clonotype comes from a female donor with multiple sclerosis, enrolled in a pregnancy study. The chain employs TRBV19 and TRBJ1-2, with D possibly matching TRBD1 (6 bases). The CDR3 is CASTYVGQSYYGYTF. CDR3 bases: TGTGCCAGTACTTATGTTGGACAGTCTTACTATGGCTACACCTTC. The full variable domain, its missing parts supplied by reference TRBV19 and TRBJ1-2, is DGGITQSPKYLFRKEGQNVTLSCEQNLNHDAMYWYRQDPGQGLRLIYYSQIVNDFQKGDIAEGYSVSREKKESFPLTVTSAQKNPTAFYLCASTYVGQSYYGYTFGSGTRLTVV.